One sample yielded the 30 T cell receptor beta chains listed below, sequenced in a study of shared clonotypes between healthy human individuals. The table came from immunoSEQ multiplex PCR; TCRdb's copy has only in-frame clones and leaves some out. This sample carries roughly 2.1 million clones, 85% to 95% of them seen once, and the ten largest clones take around 1.7%. Naive-designated CD8 cells lacked CD45RO, were positively enriched for CCR7, and omitted terminally differentiated effector memory CD45RA+ cells. Material for sequencing was naive CD8+ T cells from PBMCs. The receptors come from a man in his late teens or twenties in good health. Some clones in this sample may be carry-over from other donors' samples.

The V gene is TRBV10-2, the J gene TRBJ2-7; TRBD2 aligns across 11 bases. Germline CDR1 is WSHSY and CDR2 is SAAADI. This CDR3 has 15 residues. V lost 6 bases to trimming and J lost 2 bases; unmatched junction nucleotides: 6. As DNA, the CDR3 is TGCGCCAGCAGGAGTAGCGGGAGGGGGGCCTACGAGCAGTACTTC. It is translated as CASRSSGRGAYEQYF.

As concerns this clone: The same CDR3 can be traced to other DNA sequences in this sample. The gene calls are TRBV28 and TRBJ2-3; D is unclear. The CDR3 runs to 11 residues. Germline CDR1 reads MDHEN; CDR2 reads SYDVKM. V was trimmed by 3 bases and J by 4 bases, leaving 2 bases between them. In DNA, the CDR3 is TGTGCCAGCAGTTTGTCAGATACGCAGTATTTT. Its translation: CASSLSDTQYF.

This clone showed up just once. The chain employs TRBV9 and TRBJ2-3, with TRBD1 matching over 9 bases. The CDR3 has 20 amino acids. V lost 4 bases to trimming and J lost 4 bases; unmatched junction nucleotides: 22. Germline V CDR1 and CDR2: SGDLS, YYNGEE. The CDR3 spells CASSTPPSGTGKARADTQYF. DNA for the CDR3: TGTGCCAGCAGCACCCCGCCTTCTGGGACAGGGAAAGCTCGGGCAGATACGCAGTATTTT.

The chain carries TRBV5-1 and TRBJ2-7, with a weak D call TRBD2 (6 bases). The CDR3 is 16 amino acids. Germline V lookup: CDR1 SGHRS, CDR2 YFSETQ. V was pared by 2 bases and J by 4 bases, with 19 bases between. This CDR3 reads CASSFVGGGASYEQYF. The CDR3 coding sequence is TGCGCCAGCAGCTTCGTTGGCGGCGGGGCAAGTTACGAGCAGTACTTC.

This clone was recorded only once. The V call is TRBV27, the J call TRBJ1-1; no clear D. This CDR3 is 12 amino acids long. Trimming removed 1 base at V and 9 bases at J, with 9 bases between. Germline V gene sequence: CDR1 MNHEY, CDR2 SMNVEV (reference sequence). The CDR3 coding sequence is TGTGCCAGCAGTTTATTTAGTGGGAAAGCTTTCTTT. Translating gives CASSLFSGKAFF.

The chain uses TRBV7-3 and TRBJ1-1; a weak D match, TRBD1 (5 bases). This CDR3 has 12 residues. V was clipped by 5 bases and J by 6 bases, with 10 bases between them. CDR1 is SGHTA and CDR2 is FQGTGA in the germline V gene. The CDR3 loop is CASSPRGSEAFF. CDR3 sequence (DNA): TGTGCCAGCAGCCCCCGGGGGTCTGAAGCTTTCTTT.

The chain has TRBV6-8 and TRBJ1-2; D unclear. This CDR3 has 10 amino acids. V shed 5 bases and J shed 5 bases, with 3 bases lying between them. The germline V gene encodes CDR1 MNHGY and CDR2 SAAAGT. Here the CDR3 DNA reads TGTGCCAGCAGTCGATATGGCTACACCTTC. It translates to CASSRYGYTF.

The CDR3 region is CASSLVGMIYEQYF. The CDR3 bases are TGTGCCAGCAGCTTGGTGGGGATGATCTACGAGCAGTACTTC. This sequence joins TRBV5-6 and TRBJ2-7; D uncertain. Trimming took off 0 bases at V and 3 bases at J, with 10 bases between the two ends. Germline V gives CDR1 SGHDT, CDR2 YYEEEE. The CDR3 length is 14 residues.

This sequence joins TRBV10-2 and TRBJ1-5; no clear D gene. From germline, CDR1 is WSHSY and CDR2 SAAADI. This CDR3 has 13 amino acids. Trimming stripped 4 bases from V and 7 bases from J, with 11 bases between. CDR3 residues: CASSVGSGQPQHF. CDR3 coding DNA: TGCGCCAGCAGTGTAGGTTCGGGGCAGCCCCAGCATTTT.

V is TRBV7-9 and J is TRBJ2-1, with 11 bases lining up with TRBD2. V lost 2 bases to trimming and J lost 1 base; unmatched junction nucleotides: 4. The CDR3 is 17 amino acids. Per germline, CDR1 SEHNR and CDR2 FQNEAQ (reference sequence). CDR3 coding DNA: TGTGCCAGCAGCTTACCCTCTAGCGGGAGGTCCTACAATGAGCAGTTCTTC. Translating gives CASSLPSSGRSYNEQFF.

The gene calls are TRBV6-1 and TRBJ1-1; 7 bases align to TRBD1. The CDR3 runs 14 residues. In germline, CDR1 is MNHNS, CDR2 SASEGT. Trimming removed 5 bases from V and 1 base from J; junction bases left unmatched: 4. The CDR3 DNA follows: TGTGCCAGCAGTACTTGGGACAGGAACACTGAAGCTTTCTTT. Encoded protein: CASSTWDRNTEAFF.

The V and J genes are TRBV15 and TRBJ1-3, with D tentatively TRBD1 (5 bases). Trimming cost V 2 bases and J 3 bases, with 11 bases left between them. The V gene's germline CDR1 is LNHNV and CDR2 YYDKDF (reference sequence). The CDR3 consists of 15 residues. CDR3 sequence reads: CATSRQGLYGNTIYF. As DNA, the CDR3 is TGTGCCACCAGCAGACAGGGCCTTTATGGAAACACCATATATTTT.

V usage is TRBV6-1 and J usage is TRBJ2-3; a possible D gene is TRBD1 (5 bases). The CDR3 loop spans 14 amino acids. Trimming cost V 10 bases and J 4 bases, with 18 bases left between them. Germline assignment: CDR1 MNHNS and CDR2 SASEGT. The CDR3 sequence: CATWGPKVSDTQYF. The CDR3 region has the DNA TGTGCCACCTGGGGCCCCAAGGTTTCAGATACGCAGTATTTT.

The chain links TRBV19 to TRBJ2-5; 9 bases map to TRBD1. V trimming: 5 bases; J trimming: 5 bases; junction bases outside the gene matches: 9. The CDR3 extends over 15 amino acids. Germline V gene data show CDR1 as LNHDA and CDR2 as SQIVND (reference sequence). This chain's CDR3 is CASSDRTGGEETQYF. Here the CDR3 DNA reads TGTGCCAGTAGTGACCGCACAGGGGGCGAGGAGACCCAGTACTTC.

The chain links TRBV6-5 to TRBJ2-1; 11 bases match TRBD2. This CDR3 is 15 amino acids long. Germline V gene data show CDR1 as MNHEY and CDR2 as SVGAGI. The ends lost 6 bases at V and 5 bases at J; junction bases unmatched: 6. The CDR3 protein is CASRGGLAEDNEQFF. CDR3 bases: TGTGCCAGCAGAGGGGGACTAGCGGAGGACAATGAGCAGTTCTTC.

This clone has a single count. The V gene is TRBV6-5, the J gene TRBJ2-3; D gene uncertain. The V gene lost 4 bases and the J gene lost 3 bases, with 11 bases spanning the gap. This CDR3 has 14 residues. CDR1 is MNHEY and CDR2 is SVGAGI in the germline V gene. The CDR3 here is CASSLIGDTDTQYF. CDR3 DNA: TGTGCCAGCAGTTTAATTGGTGATACAGATACGCAGTATTTT.

This clone came up once. V is TRBV18 and J is TRBJ2-1, with D possibly called TRBD1 or TRBD2 (6 bases each). Germline loops: CDR1 KGHSH, CDR2 LQKENI. There are 14 residues in the CDR3. The V gene lost 2 bases and the J gene lost 4 bases, with 9 bases spanning the gap. The CDR3, as DNA: TGTGCCAGCTCACCAGGGGGGCCTTACAATGAGCAGTTCTTC. Protein sequence: CASSPGGPYNEQFF.

The V gene is TRBV28, the J gene TRBJ2-7; 11 nucleotides match TRBD1. Unmatched junction bases numbered 8, after V lost 1 base and J lost 6 bases. CDR3 length equals 16 residues. Germline values: CDR1 MDHEN, CDR2 SYDVKM. The CDR3 sequence is CASSLSLDRGRSEQYF. The CDR3 DNA follows: TGTGCCAGCAGTTTATCCCTGGACAGGGGGCGGTCCGAGCAGTACTTC.

V and J are TRBV11-2 and TRBJ1-3; TRBD1 matches at 8 bases. J gave up 4 bases and V 4 bases, and 3 bases lay outside the gene matches. Germline V CDR1 and CDR2: SGHAT, FQNNGV. CDR3 length: 14 amino acids. The CDR3: CASSWGDRGNTIYF. The DNA of the CDR3 is TGTGCCAGCAGCTGGGGGGACAGGGGAAACACCATATATTTT. The complete variable domain, with remaining parts taken from reference TRBV11-2 and TRBJ1-3, reads EAGVAQSPRYKIIEKRQSVAFWCNPISGHATLYWYQQILGQGPKLLIQFQNNGVVDDSQLPKDRFSAERLKGVDSTLKIQPAKLEDSAVYLCASSWGDRGNTIYFGEGSWLTVV.

The chain is built from TRBV5-1 and TRBJ1-1; no firm D call. Germline CDR1 reads SGHRS; CDR2 reads YFSETQ. V lost 8 bases to trimming and J lost 0 bases, with 5 bases between them. This CDR3 has 11 residues. This chain's CDR3 is CASKMNTEAFF. The CDR3 nucleotides are TGCGCCAGTAAGATGAACACTGAAGCTTTCTTT.

Points on this clone: Different DNA sequences within this sample yield the same CDR3. The CDR3 bases are TGTGCCAGCAGCCCCGGGACAGATACGCAGTATTTT. Protein product: CASSPGTDTQYF. The chain combines TRBV5-6 with TRBJ2-3; D gene unclear. V was shortened by 4 bases and J by 3 bases, with 6 bases between the two germline ends. CDR1 and CDR2 from the germline V gene are SGHDT and YYEEEE. The length of the CDR3 is 12 residues.

This chain links TRBV7-9 with TRBJ2-1; D is tentatively TRBD1 or TRBD2 (5 bases each). The CDR3 covers 15 residues. The V and J ends lost 5 bases and 5 bases respectively, with 16 bases between them. CDR1 is SEHNR and CDR2 is FQNEAQ in the germline V gene (reference sequence). The DNA of the CDR3 is TGTGCCAGCAGCCCGGTGGGGCTAGCTCACAATGAGCAGTTCTTC. This gives the protein CASSPVGLAHNEQFF.

V and J are TRBV7-2 and TRBJ1-1, with D perhaps matching TRBD1 (6 bases). This CDR3 spans 15 amino acids. The V gene's germline CDR1 is SGHTA and CDR2 FQGNSA. V lost 1 base and J lost 5, with 14 bases in between. Here the CDR3 DNA reads TGTGCCAGCAGCTTAGTTGGGGGGCGCCGAACTGAAGCTTTCTTT. Translating gives CASSLVGGRRTEAFF.

The chain links TRBV7-9 to TRBJ2-1; 9 bases fit TRBD2. The junction had 13 bases not matched to a gene; V was cut back by 4 bases and J by 12 bases. Germline CDR1 reads SEHNR; CDR2 reads FQNEAQ (reference sequence). The CDR3 runs to 15 residues. This CDR3 is CASSSTSGFPSGQFF. The DNA for the CDR3 is TGTGCCAGCAGCTCGACTAGCGGTTTTCCCAGCGGGCAGTTCTTC. Drawing the rest from reference TRBV7-9 and TRBJ2-1, the complete variable domain is DTGVSQNPRHKITKRGQNVTFRCDPISEHNRLYWYRQTLGQGPEFLTYFQNEAQLEKSRLLSDRFSAERPKGSFSTLEIQRTEQGDSAMYLCASSSTSGFPSGQFFGPGTRLTVL.

The CDR3 loop is CASSKVGTAKTYEQYF. In nucleotides, the CDR3 is TGTGCCAGCAGCAAAGTCGGCACTGCTAAAACCTACGAGCAGTACTTC. This chain uses TRBV21-1 with TRBJ2-7. TRBV21-1 is a pseudogene. The CDR3 runs to 16 residues.

This chain links TRBV27 with TRBJ2-1; D might be TRBD2 (5 bases). V dropped 6 bases and J dropped 0 bases, with 12 bases sitting between them. There are 15 residues in the CDR3. Germline CDR1 MNHEY, CDR2 SMNVEV (reference sequence). The DNA for the CDR3 is TGTGCCAGCAGCCACTCTCGGGGCTCCTACAATGAGCAGTTCTTC. Its translation is CASSHSRGSYNEQFF.

The gene calls are TRBV23-1 and TRBJ1-5; D ambiguous. TRBV23-1 counts as an open reading frame of uncertain function. The V end was cut by 2 bases, the J end by 2 bases, with 4 bases between. The CDR3 consists of 13 residues. Here the CDR3 DNA reads TGCGCCAGCAGTCAACGCCGCAATCAGCCCCAGCATTTT. Protein: CASSQRRNQPQHF.

The chain links TRBV11-2 to TRBJ2-7; TRBD2 might be the D (6 bases). V gave up 8 bases and J gave up 0 bases, with 11 bases separating them. Looked up from germline, CDR1 is SGHAT and CDR2 is FQNNGV. The CDR3 loop spans 13 amino acids. The CDR3 DNA follows: TGTGCCAGCCGGGACTCGTACTCCTACGAGCAGTACTTC. It translates to CASRDSYSYEQYF.

The chain uses TRBV6-5 and TRBJ2-7; maybe TRBD1 (5 bases). The V end was cut by 2 bases, the J end by 6 bases, with 14 bases between. Germline V gives CDR1 MNHEY, CDR2 SVGAGI. The CDR3 has 14 amino acids. The CDR3 loop is CASSYGPRVGEQYF. For the CDR3, the DNA is TGTGCCAGCAGTTACGGTCCCAGGGTAGGCGAGCAGTACTTC.

The chain's CDR3 is CASSERKAPAYEQYF. In DNA form, the CDR3 reads TGTGCCAGCAGTGAGCGGAAAGCCCCCGCCTACGAGCAGTACTTC. The chain recombines TRBV9 with TRBJ2-7; tentative D call: TRBD2 (5 bases). This CDR3 has 15 residues. V lost 5 bases and J lost 2, with 17 bases in between. The germline V gene has CDR1 SGDLS and CDR2 YYNGEE.